This TCR beta chain was obtained from a study of blood T cell repertoires in COVID-19. The wider study: There were acute and convalescent COVID-19 samples, and they came from the United States, Italy and Spain. PBMCs, B-cell-depleted T cells, or T cells provided the cDNA or gDNA that made up the material.

The CDR3 is 14 amino acids. CDR1 and CDR2 (germline): LGHDT, YNNKEL (reference sequence). V lost 3 bases, J lost 5 bases, and 13 bases lay in between. Sequencing was performed with immunoSEQ multiplex PCR; in TCRdb, only in-frame clones are kept and a portion is missing. This repertoire shows some 200,000 clones, approximately 90% found once; its top ten account for under 13%. Assignments of participants to cohorts depended upon their own reported clinical history. V is TRBV3-1 (or the pseudogene TRBV3-2) and J is TRBJ1-2; TRBD1 might be the D (5 bases). The clonotype originates from a young man with acute COVID-19. The material sequenced was PBMCs or T cells enriched from blood (not recorded which). CDR3 nucleotides: TGTGCCAGCAGCCATGGCAGGGCCGTTTATGGCTACACCTTC. As protein: CASSHGRAVYGYTF.